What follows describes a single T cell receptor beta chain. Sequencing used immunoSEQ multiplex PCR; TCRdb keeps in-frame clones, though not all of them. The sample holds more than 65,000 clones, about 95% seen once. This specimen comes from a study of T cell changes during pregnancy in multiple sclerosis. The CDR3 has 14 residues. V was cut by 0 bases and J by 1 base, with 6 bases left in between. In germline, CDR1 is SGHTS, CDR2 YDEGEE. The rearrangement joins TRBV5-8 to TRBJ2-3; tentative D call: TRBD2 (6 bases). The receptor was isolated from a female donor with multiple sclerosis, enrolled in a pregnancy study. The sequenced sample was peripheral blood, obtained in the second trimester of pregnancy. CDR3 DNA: TGTGCCAGCAGCTTGGCTAGCGGCACAGATACGCAGTATTTT. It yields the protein CASSLASGTDTQYF.